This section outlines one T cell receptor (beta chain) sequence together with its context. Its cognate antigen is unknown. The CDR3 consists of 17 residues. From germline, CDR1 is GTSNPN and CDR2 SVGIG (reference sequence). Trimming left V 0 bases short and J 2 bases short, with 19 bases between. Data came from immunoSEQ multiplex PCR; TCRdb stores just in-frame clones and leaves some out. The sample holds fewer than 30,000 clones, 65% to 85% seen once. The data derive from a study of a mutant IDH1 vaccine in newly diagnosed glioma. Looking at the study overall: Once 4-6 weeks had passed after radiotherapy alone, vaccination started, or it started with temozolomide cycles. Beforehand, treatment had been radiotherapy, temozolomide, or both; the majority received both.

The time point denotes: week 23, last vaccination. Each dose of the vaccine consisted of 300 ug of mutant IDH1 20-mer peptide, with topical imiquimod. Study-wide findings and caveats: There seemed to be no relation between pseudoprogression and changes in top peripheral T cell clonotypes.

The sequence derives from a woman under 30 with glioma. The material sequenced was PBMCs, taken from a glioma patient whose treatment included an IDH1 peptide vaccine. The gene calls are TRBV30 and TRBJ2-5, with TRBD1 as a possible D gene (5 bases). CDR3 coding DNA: TGTGCCTGGAGTGTACTTCTTTCGGTTCAGGGTCAAGAGACCCAGTACTTC. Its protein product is CAWSVLLSVQGQETQYF.